The entry below gives a single TCR beta chain sequence along with its context. The PCR was carried out with 60 Vbeta primers and 13 Jbeta primers. The repertoire was sequenced with immunoSEQ multiplex PCR; TCRdb's copy has only in-frame clones and lacks some. The sample lists 150,000 to 200,000 clones, about 83% occurring once. This sample was included in a study of cytomegalovirus exposure and HLA in healthy donors. Study overall: Most donors, 70% to 85% of some 400 genotyped, fell in the Caucasian-associated ancestry cluster.

V was shortened by 4 bases and J by 2 bases, with 15 bases between the two germline ends. From germline, CDR1 is SGHRS and CDR2 YFSETQ. The CDR3 extends over 15 amino acids. The clonotype originates from a middle-aged man in good health and CMV-seropositive. The V call is TRBV5-1, the J call TRBJ1-1; D gene ambiguous. Sample: PBMCs. The CDR3 loop reads CASSQYDSVNTEAFF. Written as DNA, the CDR3 is TGCGCCAGCAGCCAGTATGACTCAGTTAACACTGAAGCTTTCTTT.